This T cell receptor (beta chain) was sequenced for a study of T-cell memory formation after mild COVID-19. TCRdb itself ran the 5' RACE reads through MiXCR, one entry per CDR3 protein. Counted here are roughly 180,000 distinct CDR3 sequences, around a sixth occurring once; the ten biggest clones make up roughly 4%. The table lists this clonotype with a few counts. The CDR3 extends over 14 amino acids. V lost 1 base to trimming and J lost 5 bases, with 11 bases between them. Germline CDR1 LNHNV, CDR2 YYDKDF (reference sequence). The chain joins TRBV15 to TRBJ2-5; no clear D gene. Specimen: PBMCs or a T cell subset sorted from them (not recorded which). This receptor was taken from a young man who had mild COVID-19 (a few samples of this study predate the infection). Cell type and time point are not known. CDR3 nucleotide sequence: TGTGCCACCAGCAGAGTCCCGGGCGGCGAGACCCAGTACTTC. It yields the protein CATSRVPGGETQYF.